The 18 T cell receptor beta chains presented below share a single source sample, sequenced in a study of cytomegalovirus exposure and HLA in healthy donors. Sequencing was performed with immunoSEQ multiplex PCR; in TCRdb, only in-frame clones are kept and a portion is missing. The data show a few hundred thousand clones, roughly nine tenths seen once. The material sequenced was PBMCs. The receptors derive from a young man in good health and CMV-seropositive.

J is TRBJ2-1 and V is TRBV27; D possibly uses TRBD1 or TRBD2 (5 bases each). CDR1 and CDR2 from the germline V gene are MNHEY and SMNVEV (reference sequence). This CDR3 has 11 amino acids. The V and J ends lost 3 bases and 15 bases respectively, with 12 bases between them. CDR3 coding DNA: TGTGCCAGCAGTTTCGGGGCAGTGCGGTTCTTC. Amino acid sequence: CASSFGAVRFF.

This clone has more than one count but fewer than ten. This sequence joins TRBV27 and TRBJ2-7; 8 bases are a match to TRBD2. Germline CDR1 reads MNHEY; CDR2 reads SMNVEV (reference sequence). The CDR3 covers 16 residues. Unmatched junction bases numbered 13, after V lost 2 bases and J lost 7 bases. The CDR3 sequence is CASSLSGGGTGMEQYF. CDR3 DNA sequence: TGTGCCAGCAGTTTAAGCGGCGGGGGGACCGGGATGGAGCAGTACTTC.

This clone was seen a few times. The chain recombines TRBV5-8 with TRBJ1-2; a weak D match, TRBD1 (5 bases). The CDR3 totals 14 residues. Trimming took off 1 base at V and 4 bases at J, with 11 bases between the two ends. The germline CDR1 and CDR2 sequences are SGHTS and YDEGEE. CDR3 DNA: TGTGCCAGCAGCTTGTCCAGGGCCCTCTATGGCTACACCTTC. It codes for CASSLSRALYGYTF.

The chain carries TRBV7-8 and TRBJ2-4, with D possibly being TRBD2 (6 bases). Trimming shortened V by 4 bases and J by 5 bases, and 12 bases separated the two germline ends. CDR3 length: 14 amino acids. Germline V gene sequence: CDR1 SGHVS, CDR2 FQNEAQ. As DNA, the CDR3 is TGTGCCAGCAGCTCCGGTCCTAGCGAAAACATTCAGTACTTC. As protein: CASSSGPSENIQYF.

This chain joins TRBV6-1 and TRBJ1-1, with TRBD1 as a possible D gene (5 bases). Germline lookup yields CDR1 MNHNS and CDR2 SASEGT. V was pared by 8 bases and J by 0 bases, with 13 bases between. The CDR3 is 14 residues long. DNA of the CDR3: TGTGCCAGCGGGGAGCAGGGACTGAACACTGAAGCTTTCTTT. Protein product: CASGEQGLNTEAFF.

The V gene is TRBV4-1, the J gene TRBJ1-2; D unclear. This CDR3 comprises 13 residues. Germline CDR1 reads MGHRA; CDR2 reads YSYEKL. Trimming cost V 0 bases and J 7 bases, with 9 bases left between them. CDR3 region: CASSQDIKLGYTF. The CDR3 nucleotides read TGCGCCAGCAGCCAAGATATAAAGCTTGGCTACACCTTC.

This chain links TRBV30 with TRBJ2-7; 7 bases fit TRBD1. Germline loops: CDR1 GTSNPN, CDR2 SVGIG (reference sequence). The CDR3 loop spans 16 amino acids. V lost 2 bases to trimming and J lost 0 bases; unmatched junction nucleotides: 10. The DNA of the CDR3 is TGTGCCTGGAGTCCCCGGTTGGACAGGTTCTCCTACGAGCAGTACTTC. Translated, it gives CAWSPRLDRFSYEQYF.

The chain employs TRBV28 and TRBJ1-1, with D perhaps TRBD1 (6 bases). CDR1 MDHEN and CDR2 SYDVKM come from the germline V gene. The CDR3 has 14 amino acids. V lost 4 bases, J lost 6 bases, and 15 bases lay in between. CDR3 DNA: TGTGCCAGCAGTTGGTTAGCCTCAGGGGCTGAAGCTTTCTTT. Protein sequence: CASSWLASGAEAFF.

The chain carries TRBV30 and TRBJ1-2; TRBD1 matches 10 bases. V gave up 1 base and J gave up 7 bases; unmatched junction bases: 3. Germline values: CDR1 GTSNPN, CDR2 SVGIG (reference sequence). The CDR3 is 13 residues long. CDR3 coding DNA: TGTGCCTGGAGTGAGGGACAGGGGATTGGCTACACCTTC. Translating gives CAWSEGQGIGYTF.

This rearrangement joins TRBV25-1 to TRBJ2-1; TRBD2 might be the D (5 bases). Germline V gene lookup returns CDR1 MGHDK and CDR2 SYGVNS. The CDR3 totals 16 residues. V shed 2 bases and J shed 7 bases, with 18 bases lying between them. CDR3 sequence reads: CASSEVRVSGRNEQFF. CDR3 bases: TGTGCCAGCAGTGAAGTGAGGGTCTCTGGAAGGAATGAGCAGTTCTTC.

The chain is built from TRBV27 and TRBJ2-7; D is perhaps TRBD1 (5 bases). V gave up 3 bases and J gave up 6 bases, with 9 bases separating them. This CDR3 region has 12 residues. Per germline, CDR1 MNHEY and CDR2 SMNVEV (reference sequence). CDR3 region: CASSFMGREQYF. The CDR3 coding sequence is TGTGCCAGCAGTTTCATGGGGCGCGAGCAGTACTTC.

This chain links TRBV5-1 with TRBJ1-1; TRBD1 aligns across 9 bases. V lost 5 bases, J lost 1 base, and 12 bases stayed unmatched. CDR3 length: 17 residues. Germline V lookup: CDR1 SGHRS, CDR2 YFSETQ. The chain's CDR3 is CASRSGQGSGRNTEAFF. CDR3 coding DNA: TGCGCCAGCAGATCGGGACAGGGAAGTGGTCGGAACACTGAAGCTTTCTTT. Full variable domain (remainder filled in from reference TRBV5-1 and TRBJ1-1): KAGVTQTPRYLIKTRGQQVTLSCSPISGHRSVSWYQQTPGQGLQFLFEYFSETQRNKGNFPGRFSGRQFSNSRSEMNVSTLELGDSALYLCASRSGQGSGRNTEAFFGQGTRLTVV.

CDR3 bases: TGCAGCTCCGGGGGGGGGAACACAGATACGCAGTATTTT. It codes for CSSGGGNTDTQYF. The chain uses TRBV29-1 and TRBJ2-3; 8 nucleotides match TRBD2. Germline-derived CDR1 and CDR2 are SQVTM and ANQGSEA. Trimming removed 8 bases from V and 2 bases from J; junction bases left unmatched: 6. The length of the CDR3 is 13 residues.

V and J are TRBV6-1 and TRBJ2-5; a possible D gene is TRBD1 (6 bases). Germline values: CDR1 MNHNS, CDR2 SASEGT. CDR3 size: 15 residues. The germline V and J ends were trimmed by 1 base and 4 bases, with 13 bases remaining between them. Here the CDR3 DNA reads TGTGCCAGCAGTGAAGGTCTCTCAGGGGTAGAGACCCAGTACTTC. Encoded protein: CASSEGLSGVETQYF.

The gene calls are TRBV7-8 and TRBJ1-1; 10 bases map to TRBD1. The CDR3 is 14 residues long. Germline values: CDR1 SGHVS, CDR2 FQNEAQ. The V gene end was trimmed by 6 bases and the J gene end by 5 bases; junction bases not matched to a gene: 6. CDR3 DNA: TGTGCCAGCAGTCGGACAGGGGGAGGGACTGAAGCTTTCTTT. Amino acids: CASSRTGGGTEAFF.

The chain combines TRBV2 with TRBJ1-3; 9 positions agree with TRBD1. CDR1 and CDR2 from the germline V gene are SNHLY and FYNNEI. Trimming cost V 7 bases and J 0 bases; bases outside gene matches: 19. This CDR3 has 20 residues. CDR3 coding DNA: TGTGCCAGCACCAGGAGGGACAGGGACCTAACGGGGCCCTCTGGAAACACCATATATTTT. Amino acid sequence: CASTRRDRDLTGPSGNTIYF.

Details on this clone: The same CDR3 is also encoded by other DNA sequences in this sample. The chain employs TRBV6-5 and TRBJ2-6; perhaps TRBD1 as D (5 bases). The germline V and J ends were trimmed by 1 base and 2 bases, with 6 bases remaining between them. This CDR3 is built from 15 residues. From germline, CDR1 is MNHEY and CDR2 SVGAGI. In DNA form, the CDR3 reads TGTGCCAGCAGTTACTTAGGGGCTGGGGCCAACGTCCTGACTTTC. Its translation is CASSYLGAGANVLTF.

The V and J genes are TRBV7-2 and TRBJ2-7; D unclear. Germline CDR1 and CDR2: SGHTA and FQGNSA. The CDR3 runs to 14 residues. Trimming took off 1 base at V and 1 base at J, with 8 bases between the two ends. The CDR3 DNA sequence: TGTGCCAGCAGCTTAGGGCAGAGATCCTACGAGCAGTACTTC. Protein sequence: CASSLGQRSYEQYF.